These T cell receptor beta chains were read from a single sample in a study of blood T cell repertoires in COVID-19. Some clones are missing from TCRdb's copy, which holds only in-frame ones; the method was immunoSEQ multiplex PCR. In the table there are around 180,000 clones, approximately 85% of which are singletons. Material: peripheral blood. These TCRs come from an elderly man with COVID-19, enrolled during active disease. Both conserved end residues are part of each CDR3. The D gene is left open where the match is weak. Clone sizes are given selectively: once, few, many, or a class where the clone is expanded.

J: TRBJ1-5
D: NA
size: NA
V: TRBV27
DNA: TGTGCCAGCAGTTTAACGGCTGGCGGGGATATAATTAGTCAGCCCCAGCATTTT
CDR3: CASSLTAGGDIISQPQHF

J: TRBJ1-5
D: NA
size: NA
V: TRBV5-1
DNA: TGCGCCAGCAGCGCTACAGGAAATAGCAATCAGCCCCAGCATTTT
CDR3: CASSATGNSNQPQHF

J: TRBJ1-2
D: TRBD1
size: NA
V: TRBV5-1
DNA: TGCGCCAGCAGCCCCCAGGGGGATGGCTACACCTTC
CDR3: CASSPQGDGYTF

J: TRBJ1-5
D: NA
size: NA
V: TRBV28
DNA: TGTGCCAGCAGTTCCTCCTCAGGCGGGGGGAATCAGCCCCAGCATTTT
CDR3: CASSSSSGGGNQPQHF

J: TRBJ1-1
D: NA
size: NA
V: TRBV6-6
DNA: TGTGCCAGCAGTCCAGCCGACAGGATGAACACTGAAGCTTTCTTT
CDR3: CASSPADRMNTEAFF

J: TRBJ1-2
D: TRBD1
size: few
V: TRBV6-1
DNA: TGTGCCAGCAGTGAGGGGGGACAGGGAGGCTACACCTTC
CDR3: CASSEGGQGGYTF

J: TRBJ1-2
D: NA
size: NA
V: TRBV7-9
DNA: TGTGCCAGCAGCTCCCGGGGGGTGGCCGCCTATGGCTACACCTTC
CDR3: CASSSRGVAAYGYTF

J: TRBJ2-1
D: NA
size: few
V: TRBV9
DNA: TGTGCCAGCAGCCTCGGTGGGGGGGCGGTTCACAATGAGCAGTTCTTC
CDR3: CASSLGGGAVHNEQFF

J: TRBJ1-2
D: NA
size: once
V: TRBV2
DNA: TGTGCCAGCAGAACCCCCTCGAGGGTTGGCTACACCTTC
CDR3: CASRTPSRVGYTF

J: TRBJ2-7
D: NA
size: NA
V: TRBV19
DNA: TGTGCCAGTAACCCGACTTCGGGGGTCGGCGAGCAGTACTTC
CDR3: CASNPTSGVGEQYF

J: TRBJ2-7
D: TRBD1
size: NA
V: TRBV5-6
DNA: TGTGCCAGCAGCTTGCGGAGGACAGGGGAAACCTACGAGCAGTACTTC
CDR3: CASSLRRTGETYEQYF

J: TRBJ1-1
D: TRBD1
size: NA
V: TRBV6-5
DNA: TGTGCCAGCACCCTTGGACAGGGGTGGGCTGAAGCTTTCTTT
CDR3: CASTLGQGWAEAFF

J: TRBJ2-3
D: NA
size: NA
V: TRBV18
DNA: TGTGCCAGCTCGCCGCGGACAACCAGTTACACAGATACGCAGTATTTT
CDR3: CASSPRTTSYTDTQYF

J: TRBJ1-6
D: NA
size: NA
V: TRBV5-4
DNA: TGTGCCAGCAGCGTGGGGGCTATTACAAGATCACCCCTCCACTTT
CDR3: CASSVGAITRSPLHF

J: TRBJ1-3
D: TRBD1
size: NA
V: TRBV5-1
DNA: TGCGCCAGCAGCGTGTCAGGGGGGACTGGAAACACCATATATTTT
CDR3: CASSVSGGTGNTIYF

J: TRBJ1-6
D: TRBD1
size: once
V: TRBV6-5
DNA: TGTGCCAGCAGCCCGGACAGGCGGAATTCACCCCTCCACTTT
CDR3: CASSPDRRNSPLHF

J: TRBJ2-2
D: NA
size: NA
V: TRBV5-4
DNA: TGTGCCAGCAGCCCCCACGGGAACACCGGGGAGCTGTTTTTT
CDR3: CASSPHGNTGELFF

J: TRBJ1-2
D: TRBD1
size: NA
V: TRBV27
DNA: TGTGCCAGCAGTTTATTCGGGACAGGGAACTATGGCTACACCTTC
CDR3: CASSLFGTGNYGYTF

J: TRBJ2-7
D: TRBD2
size: NA
V: TRBV2
DNA: TGTGCCGGAGGAGCCTTGGGGGTAGCGGGGTTCTACGAGCAGTACTTC
CDR3: CAGGALGVAGFYEQYF

J: TRBJ1-1
D: NA
size: once
V: TRBV5-1
DNA: TGCGCCAGCAGCTTGGACCATCGGGACACTGAAGCTTTCTTT
CDR3: CASSLDHRDTEAFF

J: TRBJ1-5
D: NA
size: few
V: TRBV28
DNA: TGTGCCAGCAGTCCTGACAGAGATCAGCCCCAGCATTTT
CDR3: CASSPDRDQPQHF

J: TRBJ2-7
D: NA
size: NA
V: TRBV2
DNA: TGTGCCAGCAGTGAACAGGGTGGCGAGCAGTACTTC
CDR3: CASSEQGGEQYF

J: TRBJ1-4
D: NA
size: once
V: TRBV28
DNA: TGTGCCAGCAGTTTTACACCCTGGGAAAAACTGTTTTTT
CDR3: CASSFTPWEKLFF

J: TRBJ2-2
D: TRBD1
size: once
V: TRBV5-1
DNA: TGCGCCAGCAGCGCAACAGGGGATAACACCGGGGAGCTGTTTTTT
CDR3: CASSATGDNTGELFF

J: TRBJ1-2
D: NA
size: few
V: TRBV9
DNA: TGTGCCAGCAGCGTAATGTACGGGAACTATGGCTACACCTTC
CDR3: CASSVMYGNYGYTF

J: TRBJ1-2
D: NA
size: once
V: TRBV6-1
DNA: TGTGCCAGCAGTGAGGGATTTGGAGCGGGGGGCTACACCTTC
CDR3: CASSEGFGAGGYTF

J: TRBJ2-3
D: TRBD2
size: NA
V: TRBV11-3
DNA: TGTGCCAGCAGCGATCGGACTAGCGGCGATACGCAGTATTTT
CDR3: CASSDRTSGDTQYF

J: TRBJ1-1
D: NA
size: NA
V: TRBV5-1
DNA: TGCGCCAGCAGCTTGAGACAGGTGAACACTGAAGCTTTCTTT
CDR3: CASSLRQVNTEAFF

J: TRBJ1-5
D: NA
size: NA
V: TRBV11-2
DNA: TGTGCCAGCAGCTCGGACAGTTTTTATAGCAATCAGCCCCAGCATTTT
CDR3: CASSSDSFYSNQPQHF